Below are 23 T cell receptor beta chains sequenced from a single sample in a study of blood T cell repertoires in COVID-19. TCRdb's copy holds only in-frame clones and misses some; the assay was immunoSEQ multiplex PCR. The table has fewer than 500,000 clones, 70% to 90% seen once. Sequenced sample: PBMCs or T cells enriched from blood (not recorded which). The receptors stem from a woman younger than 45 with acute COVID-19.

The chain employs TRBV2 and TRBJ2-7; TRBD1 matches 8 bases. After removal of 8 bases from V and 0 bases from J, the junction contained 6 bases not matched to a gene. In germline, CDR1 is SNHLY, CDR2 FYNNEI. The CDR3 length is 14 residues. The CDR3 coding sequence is TGTGCCAGCTCGGGACAGGCTCTCTCCTACGAGCAGTACTTC. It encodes CASSGQALSYEQYF.

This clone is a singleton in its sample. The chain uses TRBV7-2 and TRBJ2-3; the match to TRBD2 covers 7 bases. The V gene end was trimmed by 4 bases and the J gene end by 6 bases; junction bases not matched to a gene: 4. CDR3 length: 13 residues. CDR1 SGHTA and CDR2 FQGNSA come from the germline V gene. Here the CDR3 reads CASSWEGLDTQYF. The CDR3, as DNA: TGTGCCAGCAGCTGGGAGGGACTGGATACGCAGTATTTT.

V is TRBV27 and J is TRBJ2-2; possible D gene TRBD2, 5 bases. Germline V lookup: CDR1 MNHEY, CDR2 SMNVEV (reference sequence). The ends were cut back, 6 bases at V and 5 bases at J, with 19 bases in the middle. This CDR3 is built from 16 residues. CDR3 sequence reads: CASSLRRSGLTGELFF. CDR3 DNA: TGTGCCAGCAGCCTAAGGCGATCTGGACTTACCGGGGAGCTGTTTTTT.

The CDR3 DNA reads TGCGCCAGCAGCCAAGTACAGGGTTTGGACACCGGGGAGCTGTTTTTT. It specifies CASSQVQGLDTGELFF. The rearrangement uses TRBV4-1 and TRBJ2-2, with a weak D call TRBD1 (6 bases). V was shortened by 1 base and J by 3 bases, with 12 bases between the two germline ends. The V gene's germline CDR1 is MGHRA and CDR2 YSYEKL. The CDR3 extends over 16 amino acids.

The chain's CDR3 is CASSQGPWPQHF. CDR3 in DNA: TGTGCCAGCAGCCAAGGGCCGTGGCCCCAGCATTTT. The chain couples TRBV3-1 (or the pseudogene TRBV3-2) to TRBJ1-5; D not certain. CDR3 length: 12 amino acids. Germline V gene sequence: CDR1 LGHDT, CDR2 YNNKEL (reference sequence). V lost 1 base and J lost 9, with 7 bases in between.

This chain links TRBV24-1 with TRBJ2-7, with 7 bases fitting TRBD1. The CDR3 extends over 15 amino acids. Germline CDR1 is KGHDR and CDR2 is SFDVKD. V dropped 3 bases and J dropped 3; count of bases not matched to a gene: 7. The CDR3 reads CATSDPRAGGYEQYF. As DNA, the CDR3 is TGTGCCACCAGTGATCCCCGGGCAGGGGGCTACGAGCAGTACTTC.

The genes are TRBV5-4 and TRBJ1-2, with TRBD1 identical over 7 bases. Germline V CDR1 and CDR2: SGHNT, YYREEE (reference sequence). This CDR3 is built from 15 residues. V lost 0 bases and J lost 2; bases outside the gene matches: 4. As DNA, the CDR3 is TGTGCCAGCAGCTTGGGCGGGACAGAGAACTATGGCTACACCTTC. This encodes CASSLGGTENYGYTF.

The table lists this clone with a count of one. The CDR3 loop is CASVRDRNSYNEQFF. In nucleotides, the CDR3 is TGTGCCAGCGTCCGGGACAGGAACTCCTACAATGAGCAGTTCTTC. The rearrangement links TRBV11-2 to TRBJ2-1, with 8 bases that match TRBD1. Germline trimming cut 8 bases from V and 0 bases from J; bases unmatched to any gene: 6. The CDR3 covers 15 residues. In germline, CDR1 is SGHAT, CDR2 FQNNGV.

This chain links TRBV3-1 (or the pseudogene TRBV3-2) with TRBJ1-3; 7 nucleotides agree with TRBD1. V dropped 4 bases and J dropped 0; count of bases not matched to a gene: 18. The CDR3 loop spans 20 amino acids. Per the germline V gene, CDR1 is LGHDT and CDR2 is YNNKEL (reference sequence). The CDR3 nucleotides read TGTGCCAGCAGCCCACGGGGACGTTTGACAGGGACTCTCTCTGGAAACACCATATATTTT. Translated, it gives CASSPRGRLTGTLSGNTIYF.

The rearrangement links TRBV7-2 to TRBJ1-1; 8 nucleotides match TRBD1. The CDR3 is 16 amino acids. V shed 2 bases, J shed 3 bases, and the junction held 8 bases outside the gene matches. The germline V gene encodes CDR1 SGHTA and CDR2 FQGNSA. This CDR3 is CASSLNAGGAYTEAFF. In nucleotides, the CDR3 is TGTGCCAGCAGCTTAAACGCAGGGGGCGCTTACACTGAAGCTTTCTTT. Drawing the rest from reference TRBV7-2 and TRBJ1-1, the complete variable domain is GAGVSQSPSNKVTEKGKDVELRCDPISGHTALYWYRQSLGQGLEFLIYFQGNSAPDKSGLPSDRFSAERTGGSVSTLTIQRTQQEDSAVYLCASSLNAGGAYTEAFFGQGTRLTVV.

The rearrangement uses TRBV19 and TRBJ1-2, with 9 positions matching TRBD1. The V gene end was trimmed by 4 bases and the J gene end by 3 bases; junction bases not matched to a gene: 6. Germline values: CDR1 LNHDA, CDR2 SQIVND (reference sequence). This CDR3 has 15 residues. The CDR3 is CASSRAGQGDYGYTF. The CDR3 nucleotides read TGTGCCAGTAGTAGGGCGGGACAGGGAGACTATGGCTACACCTTC.

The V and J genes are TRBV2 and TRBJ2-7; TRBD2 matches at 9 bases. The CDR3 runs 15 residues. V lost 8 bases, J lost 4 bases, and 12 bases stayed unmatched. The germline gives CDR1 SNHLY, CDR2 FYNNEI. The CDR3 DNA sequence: TGTGCCAGCCGGGGTAGTAGCGGGGGTAGTTACGAGCAGTACTTC. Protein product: CASRGSSGGSYEQYF.

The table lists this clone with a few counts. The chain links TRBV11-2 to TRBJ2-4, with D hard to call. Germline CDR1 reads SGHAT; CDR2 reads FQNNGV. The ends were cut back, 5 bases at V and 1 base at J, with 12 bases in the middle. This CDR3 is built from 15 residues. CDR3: CASSARSYAKNIQYF. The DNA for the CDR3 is TGTGCCAGCAGCGCACGGAGTTATGCCAAAAACATTCAGTACTTC.

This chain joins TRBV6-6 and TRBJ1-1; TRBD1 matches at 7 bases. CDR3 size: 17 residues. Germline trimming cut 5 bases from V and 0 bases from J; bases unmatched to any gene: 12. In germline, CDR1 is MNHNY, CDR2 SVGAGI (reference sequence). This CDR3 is CASSRFQGQLMNTEAFF. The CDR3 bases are TGTGCCAGCAGTCGATTCCAGGGACAGTTGATGAACACTGAAGCTTTCTTT.

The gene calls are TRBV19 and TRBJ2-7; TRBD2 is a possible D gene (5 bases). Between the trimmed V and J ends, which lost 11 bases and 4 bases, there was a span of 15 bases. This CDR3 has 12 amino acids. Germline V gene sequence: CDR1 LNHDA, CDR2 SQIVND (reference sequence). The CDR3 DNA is TGTGCCGCAGGCATGGGAGTGTACGAGCAGTACTTC. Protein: CAAGMGVYEQYF.

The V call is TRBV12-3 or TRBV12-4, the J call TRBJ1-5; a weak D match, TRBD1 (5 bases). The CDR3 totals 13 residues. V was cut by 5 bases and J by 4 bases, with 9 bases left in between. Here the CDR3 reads CASSDSVNQPQHF. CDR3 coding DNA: TGTGCCAGCAGTGACAGCGTGAATCAGCCCCAGCATTTT.

CDR3 in DNA: TGTGCCAGCAGTTTTGGGGGACAGGGGGCCGGAAAGCAGTACTTC. It codes for CASSFGGQGAGKQYF. The rearrangement links TRBV27 to TRBJ2-7; 12 nucleotides line up with TRBD1. Germline V CDR1 and CDR2: MNHEY, SMNVEV (reference sequence). Germline trimming cut 3 bases from V and 8 bases from J; bases unmatched to any gene: 8. The CDR3 runs to 15 residues.

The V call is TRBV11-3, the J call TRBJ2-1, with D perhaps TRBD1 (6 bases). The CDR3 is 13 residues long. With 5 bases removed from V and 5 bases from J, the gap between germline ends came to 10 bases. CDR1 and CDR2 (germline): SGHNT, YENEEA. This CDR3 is CASSGRTDNEQFF. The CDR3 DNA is TGTGCCAGCAGCGGCCGGACAGACAATGAGCAGTTCTTC.

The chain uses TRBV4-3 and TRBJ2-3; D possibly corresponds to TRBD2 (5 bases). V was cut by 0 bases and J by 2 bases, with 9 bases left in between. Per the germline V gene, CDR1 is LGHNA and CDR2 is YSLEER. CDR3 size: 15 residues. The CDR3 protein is CASSQDTGYTDTQYF. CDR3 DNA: TGCGCCAGCAGCCAAGATACGGGGTACACAGATACGCAGTATTTT.

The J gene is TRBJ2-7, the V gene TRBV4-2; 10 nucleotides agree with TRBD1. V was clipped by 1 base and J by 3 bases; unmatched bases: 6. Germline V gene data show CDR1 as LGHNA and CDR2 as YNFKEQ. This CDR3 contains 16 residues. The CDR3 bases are TGTGCCAGCAGCCAAGCCTTGGGACAGGGGTTCTACGAGCAGTACTTC. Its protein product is CASSQALGQGFYEQYF.

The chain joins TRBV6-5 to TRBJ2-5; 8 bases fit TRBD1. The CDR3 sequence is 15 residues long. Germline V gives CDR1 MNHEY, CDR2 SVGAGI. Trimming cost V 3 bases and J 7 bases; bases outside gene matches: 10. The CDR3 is CASSYGQGAFGTQYF. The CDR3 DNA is TGTGCCAGCAGTTATGGGCAGGGGGCTTTCGGGACCCAGTACTTC.

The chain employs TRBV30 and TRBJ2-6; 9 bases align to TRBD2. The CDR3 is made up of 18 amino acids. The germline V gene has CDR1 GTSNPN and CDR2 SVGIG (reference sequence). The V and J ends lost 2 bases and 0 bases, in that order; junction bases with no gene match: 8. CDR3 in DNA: TGTGCCTGGAGTACGAAGCGGGGGGAACACTCTGGGGCCAACGTCCTGACTTTC. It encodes CAWSTKRGEHSGANVLTF.

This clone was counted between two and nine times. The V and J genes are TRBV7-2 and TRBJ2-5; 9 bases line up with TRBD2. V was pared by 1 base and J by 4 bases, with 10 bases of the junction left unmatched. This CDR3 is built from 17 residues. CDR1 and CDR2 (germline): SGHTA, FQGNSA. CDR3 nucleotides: TGTGCCAGCAGCTTAGTACCGGCGGGGGGGAGGCGAGAGACCCAGTACTTC. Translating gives CASSLVPAGGRRETQYF.